The T cell receptor (beta chain) under discussion was sequenced for a study of beta chain features in type 1 diabetes. Expressed TCRB transcripts were sequenced because the entire RNA isolate underwent reverse transcription. Sequencing was performed with immunoSEQ multiplex PCR; in TCRdb, only in-frame clones are kept and a portion is missing. The data contain about 900,000 clones, roughly a sixth of them singletons. Trimming cost V 1 base and J 2 bases; bases outside gene matches: 3. CDR1 and CDR2 (germline): SEHNR, FQNEAQ (reference sequence). The CDR3 has 15 amino acids. Turning to this clone: This CDR3 is also generated by other DNA sequences in the sample.

This clonotype originated in a woman between 18 and 29 years old in good health. Specimen: naive CD4+ T cells from blood. The chain couples TRBV7-9 to TRBJ2-5; TRBD1 agrees at 8 bases. The CDR3 region is CASSLGQGTQETQYF. The CDR3 DNA follows: TGTGCCAGCAGCTTAGGACAGGGGACACAAGAGACCCAGTACTTC.